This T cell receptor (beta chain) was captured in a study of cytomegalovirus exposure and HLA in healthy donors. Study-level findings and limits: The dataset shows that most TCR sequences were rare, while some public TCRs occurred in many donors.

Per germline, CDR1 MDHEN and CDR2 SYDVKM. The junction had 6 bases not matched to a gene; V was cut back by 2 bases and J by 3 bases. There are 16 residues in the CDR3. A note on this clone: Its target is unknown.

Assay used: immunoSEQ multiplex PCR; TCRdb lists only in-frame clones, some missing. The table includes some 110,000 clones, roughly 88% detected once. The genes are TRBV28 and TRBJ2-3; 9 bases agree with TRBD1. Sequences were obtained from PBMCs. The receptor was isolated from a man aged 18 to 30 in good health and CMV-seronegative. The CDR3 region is CASSLAGQGKTDTQYF. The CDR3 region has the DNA TGTGCCAGCAGTTTAGCGGGACAGGGAAAGACAGATACGCAGTATTTT. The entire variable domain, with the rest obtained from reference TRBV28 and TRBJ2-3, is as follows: DVKVTQSSRYLVKRTGEKVFLECVQDMDHENMFWYRQDPGLGLRLIYFSYDVKMKEKGDIPEGYSVSREKKERFSLILESASTNQTSMYLCASSLAGQGKTDTQYFGPGTRLTVL.